Listed below are T cell receptor beta chains from one sample, sequenced in a study of CD8 T cells in Susac syndrome. TCRdb re-derived calls from the immunoSEQ multiplex PCR reads in MiXCR, one entry per CDR3 protein. The repertoire holds 300,000 to 350,000 distinct CDR3 sequences, with about 91% as singletons. The sequenced material came from CD4+ T cells from PBMCs. The receptors were gathered from a human donor with multiple sclerosis. Both conserved end residues are part of each CDR3. A D gene is named only where the DNA matches it firmly. Not all rows give a size; the values are once, few, many and, for expanded clones, a class.

cdr3_aa cdr3_nt clone_size d_call j_call v_call
CSARRGVAANEQFF TGCAGTGCTAGAAGGGGGGTAGCGGCGAATGAGCAGTTCTTC - - TRBJ2-1 TRBV20-1
CASSLNEETQYF TGTGCCAGCAGCCTTAACGAAGAGACCCAGTACTTC few - TRBJ2-5 TRBV7-8
CASSFPPSPLHF TGTGCCAGTAGTTTTCCCCCTTCACCCCTCCACTTT few - TRBJ1-6 TRBV19
CASRTGLGGPLNEQFF TGCGCCAGCAGAACCGGATTGGGGGGACCGCTAAATGAGCAGTTCTTC - - TRBJ2-1 TRBV4-1
CASSPSGGAGELFF TGTGCCAGCTCACCAAGCGGCGGGGCCGGGGAGCTGTTTTTT - - TRBJ2-2 TRBV18
CSVGGTYEQYF TGCAGCGTTGGGGGCACCTACGAGCAGTACTTC few - TRBJ2-7 TRBV29-1
CASSLEGQGESAQYF TGTGCCAGCAGCCTAGAGGGACAGGGGGAATCAGCTCAGTACTTC - TRBD1 TRBJ2-7 TRBV7-6
CAISATSSNEQFF TGTGCCATCAGTGCGACTAGTTCCAATGAGCAGTTCTTC - - TRBJ2-1 TRBV10-3
CASMGQLRTDTQYF TGTGCCAGCATGGGACAGCTTCGCACAGATACGCAGTATTTT - TRBD1 TRBJ2-3 TRBV7-9
CASSLLASGSIDTQYF TGTGCCAGCAGCTTATTGGCTAGCGGGAGTATTGATACGCAGTATTTT - TRBD2 TRBJ2-3 TRBV7-2
CASSSAGSTYYEQYF TGTGCCAGCAGCTCGGCCGGGTCAACTTACTACGAGCAGTACTTC - - TRBJ2-7 TRBV7-2
CASSDPGLAGPQETQYF TGTGCCAGCAGTGACCCCGGACTAGCGGGGCCACAAGAGACCCAGTACTTC - TRBD2 TRBJ2-5 TRBV25-1
CSAGDRGQPQHF TGCAGTGCTGGGGACAGGGGTCAGCCCCAGCATTTT - TRBD1 TRBJ1-5 TRBV20-1
CAYRRDRVPTTPFF TGTGCCTACCGCCGGGACAGGGTTCCCACTACGCCGTTCTTC - TRBD1 TRBJ2-1 TRBV30